Below, 18 T cell receptor beta chains from the same sample are listed, as sequenced in a study of T cells in Graves' hyperthyroidism and ophthalmopathy. TCR beta CDR3 sequences were amplified from RNA transcripts. The TCR CDR3 was amplified in a first-round RT-PCR using the HTBI primer set. TCRdb independently ran MiXCR on the multiplex PCR reads; one entry per CDR3 protein. The table has around 500,000 distinct CDR3 sequences, about 15% seen once. The specimen sequenced was blood. The source of these receptors is a woman between 25 and 40 years old with Graves' ophthalmopathy.

This clonotype was seen a handful of times. The V and J genes are TRBV2 and TRBJ2-1; tentative D call: TRBD2 (5 bases). Germline CDR1 is SNHLY and CDR2 is FYNNEI. Trimming stripped 1 base from V and 9 bases from J, with 13 bases between. The CDR3 covers 14 residues. In DNA form, the CDR3 reads TGTGCCAGCAGTGAAGGGCTAGCTGGGAGTGAGCAGTTCTTC. This sequence encodes CASSEGLAGSEQFF.

This clonotype was counted many times. The chain employs TRBV28 and TRBJ2-7, with TRBD2 matching 14 bases. Germline CDR1 is MDHEN and CDR2 is SYDVKM. The V gene end was trimmed by 10 bases and the J gene end by 5 bases; junction bases not matched to a gene: 10. CDR3 length: 15 residues. DNA of the CDR3: TGTGCCACCTTAACCGGGACTAGCGGGAGACACGAGCAGTACTTC. The encoded protein is CATLTGTSGRHEQYF.

The genes are TRBV28 and TRBJ1-2; tentative D call: TRBD1 (6 bases). The ends were cut back, 11 bases at V and 4 bases at J, with 17 bases in the middle. The CDR3 sequence is 13 residues long. Looked up from germline, CDR1 is MDHEN and CDR2 is SYDVKM. CDR3 protein: CARRQEGTYGYTF. As DNA, the CDR3 is TGTGCCCGCCGACAGGAGGGGACCTATGGCTACACCTTC.

CDR3 in amino acids: CSASEDVGNEAFF. The CDR3 nucleotides are TGCAGTGCTAGTGAGGACGTAGGTAATGAAGCTTTCTTT. This chain joins TRBV20-1 and TRBJ1-1; D remains ambiguous. The germline gives CDR1 DFQATT, CDR2 SNEGSKA (reference sequence). V lost 3 bases and J lost 7, with 15 bases in between. This CDR3 region has 13 residues.

This clonotype appeared a few times. The rearrangement joins TRBV5-1 to TRBJ2-1; maybe TRBD2 (5 bases). The V end was cut by 4 bases, the J end by 5 bases, with 10 bases between. The germline V gene encodes CDR1 SGHRS and CDR2 YFSETQ. The CDR3 totals 13 residues. CDR3 DNA sequence: TGCGCCAGCAGCCTCGGGATCCACAATGAGCAGTTCTTC. Amino acid sequence: CASSLGIHNEQFF.

The sample holds many counts of this clonotype. J is TRBJ2-2 and V is TRBV27, with unresolved D. V was trimmed by 0 bases and J by 4 bases, leaving 6 bases between them. CDR1 MNHEY and CDR2 SMNVEV come from the germline V gene (reference sequence). The CDR3 spans 14 residues. The chain's CDR3 is CASSLSQATGELFF. The CDR3 bases are TGTGCCAGCAGTTTATCGCAGGCCACCGGGGAGCTGTTTTTT.

Ten or more counts support this clonotype. The chain carries TRBV7-2 and TRBJ2-1; TRBD2 aligns across 14 bases. CDR3 length: 15 residues. V gave up 6 bases and J gave up 7 bases; unmatched junction bases: 5. Germline V gene data show CDR1 as SGHTA and CDR2 as FQGNSA. CDR3 bases: TGTGCCAGCAGTCGACTAGCGGGAGGGCCGAATGAGCAGTTCTTC. Amino acid sequence: CASSRLAGGPNEQFF.

This clonotype occurred many times. The chain combines TRBV20-1 with TRBJ2-7; D remains ambiguous. CDR1 and CDR2 (germline): DFQATT, SNEGSKA (reference sequence). The CDR3 loop spans 13 amino acids. V lost 6 bases and J 3 bases, leaving 15 bases between the germline ends. CDR3 in amino acids: CSARSDRSYEQYF. CDR3 in DNA: TGCAGTGCCAGATCGGACCGGAGCTACGAGCAGTACTTC.

This clonotype has just a few counts. V and J are TRBV4-2 and TRBJ2-2, with 10 bases lining up with TRBD2. Unmatched junction bases numbered 4, after V lost 0 bases and J lost 6 bases. Germline CDR1 and CDR2: LGHNA and YNFKEQ. CDR3 size: 16 residues. In DNA, the CDR3 is TGTGCCAGCAGCCAAGATCCAGCGGGAGGGCCCGGGGAGCTGTTTTTT. This gives the protein CASSQDPAGGPGELFF.

The table lists this clonotype with a few counts. The chain is built from TRBV7-9 and TRBJ2-4, with TRBD2 identical over 7 bases. This CDR3 is built from 14 residues. Looked up from germline, CDR1 is SEHNR and CDR2 is FQNEAQ (reference sequence). V lost 0 bases and J lost 9; bases outside the gene matches: 5. This chain's CDR3 is CASSLAGGIGIQYF. The CDR3, as DNA: TGTGCCAGCAGCTTAGCGGGAGGGATAGGCATTCAGTACTTC.

At least ten counts were recorded for this clonotype. The chain couples TRBV7-2 to TRBJ2-7; 15 positions agree with TRBD2. This CDR3 spans 16 amino acids. V shed 6 bases, J shed 4 bases, and the junction held 7 bases outside the gene matches. CDR1 is SGHTA, CDR2 FQGNSA, per germline. As DNA, the CDR3 is TGTGCCAGCAGGTCGGGACTAGCGGGAGGTTGGTACGAGCAGTACTTC. As protein: CASRSGLAGGWYEQYF.

Concerning this clonotype itself: This sequence may be a read error, since a much larger clone differs from it by one base. The chain carries TRBV2 and TRBJ1-1, with D possibly matching TRBD1 (5 bases). The germline V gene has CDR1 SNHLY and CDR2 FYNNEI. This CDR3 spans 14 amino acids. The CDR3 DNA reads as TGTGTCAGCAGTGAGACGGGGGGAAGCACTGAAGCTTTCTTT. Translated: CVSSETGGSTEAFF.

This clonotype has ten or more counts. The chain combines TRBV7-2 with TRBJ2-7; 12 bases map to TRBD2. The V gene's germline CDR1 is SGHTA and CDR2 FQGNSA. CDR3 size: 18 residues. The V gene end was trimmed by 7 bases and the J gene end by 1 base; junction bases not matched to a gene: 14. The chain's CDR3 is CASKKRTSGNLESYEQYF. CDR3 DNA: TGTGCCAGCAAAAAAAGGACTAGCGGGAACTTAGAATCCTACGAGCAGTACTTC.

In its sample, this clonotype was seen a few times. A much larger clone lies a single base off, so this may be a read error. The CDR3 DNA is TGTGCCGGCAGTTTCGAGCATCGCGAGACCCAGTACTTC. This sequence encodes CAGSFEHRETQYF. The rearrangement joins TRBV28 to TRBJ2-5; D gene ambiguous. This CDR3 is 13 amino acids long. The germline CDR1 and CDR2 sequences are MDHEN and SYDVKM.

This clonotype was counted ten times or more. CDR3 coding DNA: TGTGCCAGCTACAGGGTTCTCGGGGATGAAGCTTTCTTT. Its translation is CASYRVLGDEAFF. The chain recombines TRBV28 with TRBJ1-1; D might be TRBD1 (6 bases). The germline gives CDR1 MDHEN, CDR2 SYDVKM. Trimming left V 8 bases short and J 7 bases short, with 17 bases between. This CDR3 has 13 residues.

This clonotype was seen ten or more times. V and J are TRBV11-3 and TRBJ1-3; D is undetermined. Per germline, CDR1 SGHNT and CDR2 YENEEA. There are 16 residues in the CDR3. Trimming took 5 bases from V and 0 from J, leaving 14 bases between them. The CDR3 bases are TGTGCCAGCAGCCCTGGTTGGGGAAGCTCTGGAAACACCATATATTTT. Translated, it gives CASSPGWGSSGNTIYF.

This clonotype occurred many times. The chain has TRBV10-3 and TRBJ1-1; 7 bases align to TRBD1. Losses at the gene ends were 4 bases for V and 1 base for J; bases not matched to a gene: 3. This CDR3 is built from 14 residues. Germline V gene sequence: CDR1 ENHRY, CDR2 SYGVKD. The CDR3 here is CAISANRGNTEAFF. For the CDR3, the DNA is TGTGCCATCAGTGCCAACAGGGGGAACACTGAAGCTTTCTTT.

The chain is built from TRBV19 and TRBJ2-3; the D gene is possibly TRBD2 (6 bases). Germline CDR1 LNHDA, CDR2 SQIVND (reference sequence). Trimming left V 5 bases short and J 0 bases short, with 12 bases between. The CDR3 totals 15 residues. The CDR3 here is CASSASGHSTDTQYF. DNA of the CDR3: TGTGCCAGTAGTGCCAGCGGGCATAGCACAGATACGCAGTATTTT.